The 28 T cell receptor beta chains given below trace back to one sample, sequenced in a study of cytomegalovirus exposure and HLA in healthy donors. The PCR employed 60 Vbeta primers together with 13 Jbeta primers. The data were produced by immunoSEQ multiplex PCR, yet TCRdb's version contains in-frame clones alone and is incomplete. The repertoire holds more than 95,000 clones, with less than 85% as singletons. Source material: PBMCs. The receptor set was obtained from a woman under 30 in good health and CMV-seropositive.

The chain is built from TRBV7-2 and TRBJ2-3, with TRBD2 matching over 11 bases. J was trimmed by 6 bases and V by 2 bases; bases with no gene match: 7. Germline CDR1 SGHTA, CDR2 FQGNSA. This CDR3 region has 16 residues. The CDR3 sequence: CASSLLSGRAADTQYF. The DNA of the CDR3 is TGTGCCAGCAGCTTACTTAGCGGGAGGGCCGCGGATACGCAGTATTTT.

This chain uses TRBV6-1 with TRBJ1-1; no firm D call. The CDR3 consists of 15 residues. Between the trimmed V and J ends, which lost 4 bases and 0 bases, there was a span of 12 bases. The germline gives CDR1 MNHNS, CDR2 SASEGT. The CDR3 DNA reads as TGTGCCAGCAGTGCCCACCGCGACTTGAACACTGAAGCTTTCTTT. Translating it yields CASSAHRDLNTEAFF.

The V and J genes are TRBV27 and TRBJ2-1; 7 bases fit TRBD2. The length of the CDR3 is 14 residues. Germline loops: CDR1 MNHEY, CDR2 SMNVEV (reference sequence). V lost 2 bases to trimming and J lost 6 bases; unmatched junction nucleotides: 4. The CDR3 is CASSLQLASNEQFF. The CDR3 region has the DNA TGTGCCAGCAGTTTACAACTAGCGAGCAATGAGCAGTTCTTC.

The gene calls are TRBV4-2 and TRBJ1-5; perhaps TRBD1 as D (5 bases). V lost 0 bases, J lost 4 bases, and 10 bases lay in between. Per the germline V gene, CDR1 is LGHNA and CDR2 is YNFKEQ. This CDR3 contains 15 residues. CDR3 coding DNA: TGTGCCAGCAGCCAAGATTGGGGGGGTAATCAGCCCCAGCATTTT. Translating it yields CASSQDWGGNQPQHF.

The chain is built from TRBV28 and TRBJ1-2; D perhaps matches TRBD1 (6 bases). The ends were cut back, 6 bases at V and 3 bases at J, with 14 bases in the middle. This CDR3 region has 14 residues. The germline CDR1 and CDR2 sequences are MDHEN and SYDVKM. The CDR3 protein is CASSLGQRHYGYTF. For the CDR3, the DNA is TGTGCCAGCAGCCTAGGACAGCGCCACTATGGCTACACCTTC.

This clone was seen more than once but under ten times. The V and J genes are TRBV18 and TRBJ2-1, with 8 nucleotides matching TRBD2. Trimming at V came to 2 bases and at J to 11 bases, leaving 11 bases not matched to a gene. CDR3 size: 15 residues. Per the germline V gene, CDR1 is KGHSH and CDR2 is LQKENI. CDR3 in amino acids: CASSPGNSGNLKQFF. The CDR3 bases are TGTGCCAGCTCACCAGGGAATAGCGGGAACCTTAAGCAGTTCTTC.

V gene TRBV27 combines with J gene TRBJ2-2, with 7 positions matching TRBD1. The CDR3 covers 13 residues. J was trimmed by 6 bases and V by 4 bases; bases with no gene match: 2. CDR1 and CDR2 (germline): MNHEY, SMNVEV (reference sequence). DNA of the CDR3: TGTGCCAGCAGTTACAGGGGAGCCGGGGAGCTGTTTTTT. Translating gives CASSYRGAGELFF.

As regards this clone: Without the conserved terminal phenylalanine or tryptophan, this CDR3 likely stems from a read error. The chain employs TRBV27 and TRBJ2-7; D perhaps matches TRBD1 (6 bases). This CDR3 spans 12 amino acids. Germline CDR1 and CDR2: MNHEY and SMNVEV (reference sequence). The V end lost 5 bases, the J end lost 6 bases, and 11 bases lay between the germline ends. The CDR3 coding sequence is TGTGCCAGCAGTGCCAACAGGGTCGAGCAGTACCTC. As protein: CASSANRVEQYL.

The rearrangement links TRBV12-5 to TRBJ2-7; D perhaps matches TRBD1 (5 bases). The CDR3 totals 14 residues. V gave up 9 bases and J gave up 7 bases, with 22 bases separating them. In germline, CDR1 is LGHNT, CDR2 FRNRAP. CDR3 protein: CASRSKTALGEQYF. CDR3 coding DNA: TGTGCTAGCAGGAGTAAGACAGCCTTAGGGGAGCAGTACTTC.

This clone has more than one count but fewer than ten. This rearrangement joins TRBV28 to TRBJ2-5; D gene unclear. Trimming removed 5 bases at V and 0 bases at J, with 13 bases between. CDR3 length: 15 residues. Germline CDR1 and CDR2: MDHEN and SYDVKM. The CDR3, as DNA: TGTGCCAGCAGTCCACTAACTTGGGACCAAGAGACCCAGTACTTC. Translated, it gives CASSPLTWDQETQYF.

This chain connects TRBV10-2 to TRBJ1-6, with 8 bases matching TRBD1. Germline V lookup: CDR1 WSHSY, CDR2 SAAADI. The length of the CDR3 is 12 residues. After removal of 3 bases from V and 15 bases from J, the junction contained 4 bases not matched to a gene. CDR3 bases: TGCGCCAGCAGTGAACAGGGGGTTAACCTCCACTTT. Amino acid sequence: CASSEQGVNLHF.

V gene TRBV6-5 combines with J gene TRBJ2-1; 7 bases map to TRBD1. This CDR3 region has 15 residues. Germline trimming cut 1 base from V and 4 bases from J; bases unmatched to any gene: 4. The germline CDR1 and CDR2 sequences are MNHEY and SVGAGI. This CDR3 is CASSYFSGGYNEQFF. CDR3 sequence (DNA): TGTGCCAGCAGTTACTTTTCAGGGGGTTACAATGAGCAGTTCTTC.

This CDR3 is CASSWGTVSYEQYF. The CDR3 nucleotides are TGTGCCAGCAGTTGGGGGACAGTCTCCTACGAGCAGTACTTC. The chain is built from TRBV28 and TRBJ2-7, with 7 bases fitting TRBD1. The germline V gene encodes CDR1 MDHEN and CDR2 SYDVKM. The trim removed 4 bases at V and 0 bases at J, leaving 3 bases unmatched. The CDR3 is 14 amino acids.

V is TRBV4-1 and J is TRBJ2-2; tentatively, D is TRBD1 (5 bases). V lost 8 bases and J lost 1, with 11 bases in between. Germline-derived CDR1 and CDR2 are MGHRA and YSYEKL. CDR3 length: 14 amino acids. Here the CDR3 reads CASRPGQNTGELFF. The CDR3 DNA sequence: TGCGCCAGCCGCCCTGGACAGAACACCGGGGAGCTGTTTTTT.

Details on this clone: Just one base apart from a much larger clone, this may be a read error. The rearrangement joins TRBV9 to TRBJ1-1; 7 nucleotides match TRBD1. V was clipped by 1 base and J by 3 bases; unmatched bases: 0. Germline CDR1 and CDR2: SGDLS and YYNGEE. CDR3 length: 13 amino acids. CDR3: CASSVQGDTEAFF. Here the CDR3 DNA reads TGTGCCAGCAGCGTACAGGGGGACACTGAAGCTTTCTTT.

V gene TRBV29-1 combines with J gene TRBJ2-7; 12 positions agree with TRBD2. The junction had 10 bases not matched to a gene; V was cut back by 4 bases and J by 9 bases. The CDR3 is 14 amino acids. Germline V gives CDR1 SQVTM, CDR2 ANQGSEA. In nucleotides, the CDR3 is TGCAGCGTTGCGGGCGGGGAGACTAGCGGGGGGCAGTACTTC. It encodes CSVAGGETSGGQYF.

The chain joins TRBV2 to TRBJ2-3, with 8 bases matching TRBD2. V dropped 2 bases and J dropped 3; count of bases not matched to a gene: 1. The CDR3 has 14 residues. Germline values: CDR1 SNHLY, CDR2 FYNNEI. The CDR3 protein is CASSELAGTDTQYF. In DNA, the CDR3 is TGTGCCAGCAGTGAACTAGCGGGTACAGATACGCAGTATTTT.

This clone was seen only once. The same CDR3 arises from other DNA sequences in this sample as well. V gene TRBV28 combines with J gene TRBJ2-7; D remains unclear. The CDR3 covers 13 residues. CDR1 and CDR2 from the germline V gene are MDHEN and SYDVKM. V was pared by 3 bases and J by 0 bases, with 6 bases between. This CDR3 is CASSFPSSYEQYF. The CDR3 DNA follows: TGTGCCAGCAGTTTCCCTAGCTCCTACGAGCAGTACTTC.

The chain carries TRBV11-1 and TRBJ2-1, with no clear D. Trimming left V 8 bases short and J 15 bases short, with 11 bases between. The CDR3 has 9 residues. Germline CDR1 SGHAT, CDR2 FQDESV (reference sequence). CDR3 residues: CASGPIPFF. DNA of the CDR3: TGTGCCAGCGGCCCCATCCCGTTCTTC.

Only one count was recorded for this clone. The gene calls are TRBV27 and TRBJ2-7; 8 bases are shared with TRBD2. The CDR3 contains 13 residues. Germline V gene sequence: CDR1 MNHEY, CDR2 SMNVEV (reference sequence). V shed 6 bases and J 3 bases; nucleotides not matched to a gene: 4. CDR3 bases: TGTGCCAGCAGGGGACTAGGACTCTACGAGCAGTACTTC. Translating gives CASRGLGLYEQYF.

In the case of this clone: The CDR3 ends on some other residue instead of the conserved phenylalanine or tryptophan, so this is likely a read error. The chain joins TRBV5-1 to TRBJ1-3; TRBD1 might be the D (5 bases). The CDR3 extends over 15 amino acids. Trimming removed 5 bases at V and 0 bases at J, with 12 bases between. Germline-derived CDR1 and CDR2 are SGHRS and YFSETQ. CDR3 nucleotides: TGCGCCAGCAGTTCCGACAGCAGCTCTGGAAACACCATATATGTT. Translated: CASSSDSSSGNTIYV.

The chain links TRBV19 to TRBJ2-7; D unclear. Germline V CDR1 and CDR2: LNHDA, SQIVND (reference sequence). The CDR3 loop spans 15 amino acids. Deletions cut 6 bases from V and 0 bases from J, with 15 bases between. The CDR3 sequence: CASSSVDHSSYEQYF. For the CDR3, the DNA is TGTGCCAGTAGCTCAGTTGATCACAGCTCCTACGAGCAGTACTTC.

A single count supports this clone. The chain employs TRBV7-3 and TRBJ2-1; TRBD2 agrees at 9 bases. V lost 5 bases and J lost 0; bases outside the gene matches: 2. Germline CDR1 and CDR2: SGHTA and FQGTGA. The CDR3 totals 15 residues. This CDR3 is CASSLSGSSYNEQFF. The CDR3 coding sequence is TGTGCCAGCAGCCTTAGCGGGAGCTCCTACAATGAGCAGTTCTTC. Complete variable domain (other parts from reference TRBV7-3 and TRBJ2-1): GAGVSQTPSNKVTEKGKYVELRCDPISGHTALYWYRQSLGQGPEFLIYFQGTGAADDSGLPNDRFFAVRPEGSVSTLKIQRTERGDSAVYLCASSLSGSSYNEQFFGPGTRLTVL.

The rearrangement links TRBV2 to TRBJ1-5; D perhaps matches TRBD1 (6 bases). V was shortened by 5 bases and J by 6 bases, with 14 bases between the two germline ends. The length of the CDR3 is 14 residues. Germline V gene sequence: CDR1 SNHLY, CDR2 FYNNEI. The CDR3: CASSSQGKGQPQHF. The CDR3, as DNA: TGTGCCAGCAGTTCACAGGGAAAGGGTCAGCCCCAGCATTTT.

This chain uses TRBV7-9 with TRBJ1-1; 8 positions agree with TRBD1. There are 17 residues in the CDR3. From germline, CDR1 is SEHNR and CDR2 FQNEAQ (reference sequence). With 5 bases clipped from V and 2 bases from J, the junction kept 13 bases outside the gene matches. The CDR3 reads CASSTLRKGTGNTEAFF. The DNA of the CDR3 is TGTGCCAGCAGCACCCTCCGGAAAGGGACAGGTAACACTGAAGCTTTCTTT.

This chain joins TRBV29-1 and TRBJ1-1; D gene ambiguous. Germline V lookup: CDR1 SQVTM, CDR2 ANQGSEA. The CDR3 runs to 11 residues. The V end lost 4 bases, the J end lost 8 bases, and 11 bases lay between the germline ends. CDR3 sequence (DNA): TGCAGCGTTGTCGGAGGGCCCGAAGCTTTCTTT. This sequence encodes CSVVGGPEAFF.

The rearrangement links TRBV7-2 to TRBJ2-5; a possible D gene is TRBD1 (5 bases). The CDR3 is 15 amino acids. Germline CDR1 SGHTA, CDR2 FQGNSA. V lost 5 bases and J 4 bases, leaving 17 bases between the germline ends. The CDR3 spells CASSPPGRQGETQYF. CDR3 bases: TGTGCCAGCAGCCCCCCCGGAAGGCAGGGAGAGACCCAGTACTTC.

This clone was seen only a few times. The sample holds other DNA sequences that translate to the same CDR3. The CDR3 region is CASSLGGGLGNTEAFF. CDR3 sequence (DNA): TGTGCCAGCAGTTTGGGTGGGGGCCTGGGGAACACTGAAGCTTTCTTT. The chain combines TRBV27 with TRBJ1-1, with D possibly matching TRBD1 (6 bases). The length of the CDR3 is 16 residues. Germline V gene sequence: CDR1 MNHEY, CDR2 SMNVEV (reference sequence). The V end was cut by 3 bases, the J end by 1 base, with 15 bases between.